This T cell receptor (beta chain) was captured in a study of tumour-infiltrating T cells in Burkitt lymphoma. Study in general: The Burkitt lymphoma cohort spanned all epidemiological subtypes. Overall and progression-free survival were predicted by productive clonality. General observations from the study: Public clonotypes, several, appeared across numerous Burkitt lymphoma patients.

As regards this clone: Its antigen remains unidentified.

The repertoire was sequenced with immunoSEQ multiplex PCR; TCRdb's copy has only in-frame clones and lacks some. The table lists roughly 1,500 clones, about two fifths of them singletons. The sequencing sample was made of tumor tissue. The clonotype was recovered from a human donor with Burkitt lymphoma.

The CDR3 DNA follows: TGTGCCAGCAGCTCTACAGGGGGACCTTATGGCTACACCTTC. As protein: CASSSTGGPYGYTF. The V gene is TRBV6-5, the J gene TRBJ1-2; the match to TRBD1 covers 8 bases. Germline V gives CDR1 MNHEY, CDR2 SVGAGI. The CDR3 has 14 residues. V lost 6 bases and J lost 5; bases outside the gene matches: 8.